These 6 T cell receptor beta chains came from one sample sequenced in a study of shared clonotypes between healthy human individuals. The method was immunoSEQ multiplex PCR; TCRdb's version includes in-frame clones alone and lacks a portion of them. The table records about 520,000 clones, over 75% of them present only once. Material: PBMCs. The receptors were gathered from a woman aged 40 to 55 in good health. Some clones in this sample may be carry-over from other donors' samples.

J is TRBJ1-3 and V is TRBV30; D not certain. Deletions cut 4 bases from V and 2 bases from J, with 6 bases between. Germline lookup yields CDR1 GTSNPN and CDR2 SVGIG (reference sequence). CDR3 length equals 12 residues. CDR3 sequence: CAWTGTGNTIYF. Written as DNA, the CDR3 is TGTGCCTGGACAGGTACTGGAAACACCATATATTTT.

This chain links TRBV28 with TRBJ2-7; D tentatively reads TRBD1 or TRBD2 (6 bases each). V was shortened by 2 bases and J by 6 bases, with 8 bases between the two germline ends. CDR3 length equals 12 residues. CDR1 is MDHEN and CDR2 is SYDVKM in the germline V gene. CDR3 sequence reads: CASSLGGGEQYF. The CDR3 coding sequence is TGTGCCAGCAGTTTAGGAGGGGGCGAGCAGTACTTC.

The chain uses TRBV28 and TRBJ2-7; either TRBD1 or TRBD2 may supply D (6 bases each). The germline V gene has CDR1 MDHEN and CDR2 SYDVKM. The CDR3 loop spans 10 amino acids. Trimming cost V 8 bases and J 6 bases, with 8 bases left between them. CDR3 residues: CASRGREQYF. CDR3 DNA sequence: TGTGCCAGCCGGGGGCGCGAGCAGTACTTC.

This clone came up once. This likely traces to a read error, being one base from a far larger clone. Within the sample, other DNA sequences also encode this same CDR3. The rearrangement uses TRBV5-8 and TRBJ1-1, with unresolved D. Germline-derived CDR1 and CDR2 are SGHTS and YDEGEE. V was cut by 6 bases and J by 3 bases, with 12 bases left in between. CDR3 length: 13 residues. The CDR3 loop reads CASTPGRYTEAFF. Here the CDR3 DNA reads TGTGCCAGCACCCCCGGACGGTACACTGAAGCTTTCTTT.

The gene calls are TRBV29-1 and TRBJ2-7; D assignment may be TRBD1 or TRBD2 (5 bases each). This CDR3 is 17 amino acids long. V lost 1 base and J 0 bases, leaving 19 bases between the germline ends. CDR1 and CDR2 (germline): SQVTM, ANQGSEA. The chain's CDR3 is CSVEGGVGDPSSYEQYF. In nucleotides, the CDR3 is TGCAGCGTTGAAGGAGGTGTCGGGGACCCGAGCTCCTACGAGCAGTACTTC.

This clone was seen once. This chain links TRBV5-1 with TRBJ2-1, with 8 bases identical to TRBD2. V shed 1 base, J shed 2 bases, and the junction held 5 bases outside the gene matches. Germline CDR1 is SGHRS and CDR2 is YFSETQ. The CDR3 is 16 residues long. Written as DNA, the CDR3 is TGCGCCAGCAGCTTGTCCCAGCGGGAGCCCTACAATGAGCAGTTCTTC. It is translated as CASSLSQREPYNEQFF.